These 21 T cell receptor beta chains were all obtained from the same sample, sequenced in a study of blood T cells in healthy people across ages. Next came a second PCR, run for about 6 to 12 cycles, which used a sample-barcoded 5' primer along with a J-beta primer mix. TCRdb passed the 5' RACE reads through MiXCR, listing each CDR3 protein once. The sample shows around 800,000 distinct CDR3 sequences, less than 80% of them seen only once. The sequencing input was blood. These receptors came from a man aged 30-40 years in good health.

The CDR3: CSVEDSGAGGSYNEQFF. CDR3 in DNA: TGCAGCGTTGAAGATAGTGGGGCGGGGGGCTCCTACAATGAGCAGTTCTTC. The chain couples TRBV29-1 to TRBJ2-1; 8 nucleotides agree with TRBD2. The CDR3 is made up of 17 amino acids. With V trimmed by 0 bases and J by 0 bases, 7 bases remained unmatched. Germline V gene lookup returns CDR1 SQVTM and CDR2 ANQGSEA.

The chain carries TRBV4-3 and TRBJ1-2; D gene unclear. The germline CDR1 and CDR2 sequences are LGHNA and YSLEER. The V gene lost 8 bases and the J gene lost 6 bases, with 25 bases spanning the gap. The CDR3 contains 16 residues. The CDR3 loop is CASLAHHGVGSDGYTF. The CDR3 bases are TGCGCCAGCCTAGCCCATCACGGGGTCGGGTCGGATGGCTACACCTTC.

This clonotype was observed a handful of times. The V gene is TRBV28, the J gene TRBJ1-1, with D perhaps TRBD1 (5 bases). Germline V CDR1 and CDR2: MDHEN, SYDVKM. V lost 11 bases, J lost 4 bases, and 11 bases lay in between. CDR3 length: 11 amino acids. In DNA form, the CDR3 reads TGTGCCGCCCTCGGGGGCACTGAAGCTTTCTTT. Translating gives CAALGGTEAFF.

J is TRBJ2-3 and V is TRBV10-3, with D perhaps TRBD1 or TRBD2 (5 bases each). Germline V CDR1 and CDR2: ENHRY, SYGVKD. The CDR3 loop spans 15 amino acids. V was shortened by 5 bases and J by 2 bases, with 14 bases between the two germline ends. The CDR3 here is CAISPGRRITDTQYF. The DNA of the CDR3 is TGTGCCATCAGTCCGGGACGACGTATCACAGATACGCAGTATTTT.

CDR3 coding DNA: TGTGCCAGCAGCTTAGGAAGACAGGGGGCGGCCGGGGAGCTGTTTTTT. It is translated as CASSLGRQGAAGELFF. The chain has TRBV7-8 and TRBJ2-2, with TRBD1 matching over 10 bases. This CDR3 has 16 amino acids. The V gene's germline CDR1 is SGHVS and CDR2 FQNEAQ. J was trimmed by 6 bases and V by 1 base; bases with no gene match: 5.

CDR3 in DNA: TGTGCCAGCAAGTTACGGACGGCTGCGAATGAAAAACTGTTTTTT. As protein: CASKLRTAANEKLFF. J is TRBJ1-4 and V is TRBV2; D is undetermined. The CDR3 runs 15 residues. Germline V gene sequence: CDR1 SNHLY, CDR2 FYNNEI. The V end was cut by 7 bases, the J end by 5 bases, with 17 bases between. Filled out from reference TRBV2 and TRBJ1-4, the complete variable domain reads EPEVTQTPSHQVTQMGQEVILRCVPISNHLYFYWYRQILGQKVEFLVSFYNNEISEKSEIFDDQFSVERPDGSNFTLKIRSTKLEDSAMYFCASKLRTAANEKLFFGSGTQLSVL.

The rearrangement uses TRBV5-1 and TRBJ2-1; no firm D call. Trimming removed 0 bases at V and 0 bases at J, with 7 bases between. CDR1 SGHRS and CDR2 YFSETQ come from the germline V gene. The CDR3 is 15 residues long. As DNA, the CDR3 is TGCGCCAGCAGCTTGGGGCTCCCCTCCTACAATGAGCAGTTCTTC. Amino acid sequence: CASSLGLPSYNEQFF.

V usage is TRBV4-1 and J usage is TRBJ1-5; 8 bases are a match to TRBD1. V was clipped by 0 bases and J by 3 bases; unmatched bases: 7. This CDR3 is 17 amino acids long. CDR1 is MGHRA and CDR2 is YSYEKL in the germline V gene. The CDR3 loop is CASSQELGTGYNQPQHF. CDR3 coding DNA: TGCGCCAGCAGCCAAGAGCTCGGGACAGGTTACAATCAGCCCCAGCATTTT.

This chain connects TRBV7-2 to TRBJ2-7; tentatively, D is TRBD1 or TRBD2 (5 bases each). Germline CDR1 and CDR2: SGHTA and FQGNSA. Trimming left V 4 bases short and J 0 bases short, with 13 bases between. The CDR3 length is 15 residues. The CDR3 DNA reads as TGTGCCAGCAGCTCCCGGGGCAGGAGCTCCTACGAGCAGTACTTC. Translated, it gives CASSSRGRSSYEQYF.

The gene calls are TRBV2 and TRBJ2-3; no firm D call. The V end was cut by 9 bases, the J end by 2 bases, with 12 bases between. This CDR3 comprises 13 residues. CDR1 is SNHLY, CDR2 FYNNEI, per germline. CDR3 DNA: TGTGCCAGTGGCGGCGTCGCCACAGATACGCAGTATTTT. Encoded protein: CASGGVATDTQYF. Combining the CDR3 with reference TRBV2 and TRBJ2-3 gives the whole variable domain EPEVTQTPSHQVTQMGQEVILRCVPISNHLYFYWYRQILGQKVEFLVSFYNNEISEKSEIFDDQFSVERPDGSNFTLKIRSTKLEDSAMYFCASGGVATDTQYFGPGTRLTVL.

On this clonotype itself: A much larger clone is a single base away; this may be a read error. This chain links TRBV25-1 with TRBJ1-1; D is ambiguous. The germline CDR1 and CDR2 sequences are MGHDK and SYGVNS. The length of the CDR3 is 13 residues. V lost 3 bases and J 6 bases, leaving 11 bases between the germline ends. The CDR3 spells CASSDLEHPEAFF. The CDR3 DNA is TGTGCCAGCAGTGATTTGGAGCACCCTGAAGCTTTCTTT.

This chain links TRBV2 with TRBJ2-2; D may match TRBD1 or TRBD2 (5 bases each). Trimming removed 6 bases from V and 3 bases from J, with 5 bases in between. Germline CDR1 is SNHLY and CDR2 is FYNNEI. This CDR3 comprises 12 residues. DNA of the CDR3: TGTGCCAGCAGGGGGGACACCGGGGAGCTGTTTTTT. Translation: CASRGDTGELFF.

The chain carries TRBV4-3 and TRBJ2-1; D might be TRBD2 (6 bases). The germline V gene encodes CDR1 LGHNA and CDR2 YSLEER. With 4 bases removed from V and 7 bases from J, the gap between germline ends came to 17 bases. This CDR3 region has 15 residues. The CDR3 loop reads CASSRDSLMLNEQFF. DNA for the CDR3: TGCGCCAGCAGCCGGGACTCCCTTATGTTAAATGAGCAGTTCTTC.

The rearrangement links TRBV4-1 to TRBJ2-1; D gene uncertain. The CDR3 contains 14 residues. Germline CDR1 is MGHRA and CDR2 is YSYEKL. Trimming pared 4 bases from V and 3 bases from J, leaving 10 bases between. This CDR3 is CASSPGWSYNEQFF. DNA for the CDR3: TGCGCCAGCAGCCCCGGCTGGAGCTACAATGAGCAGTTCTTC.

The chain links TRBV5-1 to TRBJ2-4, with 8 positions matching TRBD2. The J call is in doubt because the DNA end fits TRBJ2-7 better. Germline V gene lookup returns CDR1 SGHRS and CDR2 YFSETQ. This CDR3 spans 15 amino acids. CDR3 coding DNA: TGCGCCAGCAGCTTGGTACACGGGGGGGCCTACGAGCAGTACTTC. Protein: CASSLVHGGAYEQYF.

V gene TRBV4-3 combines with J gene TRBJ1-1; no firm D call. V was trimmed by 0 bases and J by 8 bases, leaving 16 bases between them. This CDR3 has 15 amino acids. Germline V gene lookup returns CDR1 LGHNA and CDR2 YSLEER. Here the CDR3 reads CASSQESIKVSEAFF. The CDR3 DNA reads as TGCGCCAGCAGCCAAGAGAGTATTAAGGTTTCCGAAGCTTTCTTT.

The chain couples TRBV27 to TRBJ2-7; TRBD1 matches 10 bases. This CDR3 is 15 amino acids long. In germline, CDR1 is MNHEY, CDR2 SMNVEV (reference sequence). Trimming cost V 5 bases and J 5 bases; bases outside gene matches: 9. The CDR3 protein is CASSRSGTGADEQYF. CDR3 coding DNA: TGTGCCAGCAGTCGATCCGGGACAGGGGCGGACGAGCAGTACTTC.

V usage is TRBV12-3 or TRBV12-4 and J usage is TRBJ1-1, with D tentatively TRBD1 (5 bases). The CDR3 runs to 15 residues. Trimming stripped 2 bases from V and 1 base from J, with 11 bases between. This CDR3 reads CASSLSQGPNTEAFF. In DNA form, the CDR3 reads TGTGCCAGCAGTTTAAGTCAGGGACCGAACACTGAAGCTTTCTTT.

The chain has TRBV4-1 and TRBJ2-7, with unresolved D. Trimming shortened V by 2 bases and J by 3 bases, and 17 bases separated the two germline ends. The germline gives CDR1 MGHRA, CDR2 YSYEKL. This CDR3 has 16 amino acids. The CDR3 loop reads CASSQFLSQPFYEQYF. The CDR3, as DNA: TGCGCCAGCAGCCAATTCTTGTCACAGCCATTCTACGAGCAGTACTTC.

This sequence joins TRBV6-2 or TRBV6-3 and TRBJ1-5; 7 bases match TRBD1. The CDR3 has 15 residues. Trimming cost V 3 bases and J 1 base; bases outside gene matches: 3. Germline-derived CDR1 and CDR2 are MNHEY and SVGEGT. CDR3 amino acids: CASSYKGASNQPQHF. The CDR3 DNA reads TGTGCCAGCAGTTATAAGGGGGCGAGCAATCAGCCCCAGCATTTT.

This chain links TRBV9 with TRBJ2-1, with 7 bases fitting TRBD1. CDR1 and CDR2 (germline): SGDLS, YYNGEE. V dropped 0 bases and J dropped 5; count of bases not matched to a gene: 5. There are 15 residues in the CDR3. The chain's CDR3 is CASSVARTGHNEQFF. The CDR3 coding sequence is TGTGCCAGCAGCGTAGCGAGGACAGGCCACAATGAGCAGTTCTTC.